This is a list of T cell receptor beta chains from one sample in a study of regulatory T cells in long-lasting Graves disease. A single record per CDR3 protein comes from TCRdb applying MiXCR to the multiplex PCR reads. Among hundreds of thousands of distinct CDR3 sequences listed, roughly 12% were seen once. This sample also appeared in a second study, on T cells in Graves' hyperthyroidism and ophthalmopathy.

Sample: peripheral blood mononuclear cells (PBMCs), taken at new diagnosis, from a patient treated with antithyroid drugs. The receptors here all came from a man in his thirties or forties with Graves disease. Each CDR3 is given with its conserved first and last residue. Each record gives: J gene, clone size, D gene, CDR3 length, V gene, CDR3 protein, CDR3 DNA. A D gene is named only where the DNA matches it firmly. Clone size appears in some rows only: once, few, many, or a class for an expanded clone.

>TRBJ2-2|many|TRBD1|16|TRBV27
CASSTGTGAYTGELFF
TGTGCCAGCAGTACCGGGACAGGGGCTTACACCGGGGAGCTGTTTTTT
>TRBJ1-2|few|-|16|TRBV5-1
CASSLGDHIKNYGYTF
TGCGCCAGCAGCTTGGGAGATCACATAAAGAACTATGGCTACACCTTC
>TRBJ2-5|many|TRBD2|12|TRBV20-1
CSAGWGGETQYF
TGCAGTGCTGGCTGGGGGGGGGAGACCCAGTACTTC
>TRBJ2-2|few|TRBD2|15|TRBV7-3
CASSLLAGEAGELFF
TGTGCCAGCAGCTTACTAGCGGGAGAGGCCGGGGAGCTGTTTTTT
>TRBJ2-1|many|-|13|TRBV30
CAWSTGPNSEQFF
TGTGCCTGGAGTACCGGGCCCAACAGTGAGCAGTTCTTC
>TRBJ1-2|many|-|14|TRBV7-9
CASSLEGIGYGYTF
TGTGCCAGCAGTCTAGAGGGGATCGGCTATGGCTACACCTTC
>TRBJ1-6|few|TRBD1|17|TRBV6-1
CASSQTGTGVDPPPLHF
TGTGCCAGCAGCCAGACCGGGACAGGGGTAGACCCTCCACCCCTCCACTTT
>TRBJ1-1|many|-|14|TRBV30
CAWSVGGYGTEAFF
TGTGCCTGGAGTGTTGGGGGTTACGGCACTGAAGCTTTCTTT
>TRBJ2-1|many|-|14|TRBV12-3/TRBV12-4
CASSVRGTGDEQFF
TGTGCCAGCAGTGTCCGGGGTACCGGCGATGAGCAGTTCTTC
>TRBJ2-3|-|TRBD1|14|TRBV19
CASCRTGLTDTQYF
TGTGCCAGCTGTCGGACAGGGCTCACAGATACGCAGTATTTT
>TRBJ1-2|-|-|13|TRBV12-3/TRBV12-4
CASSSTAPYGYTF
TGTGCCAGCAGCTCGACTGCACCCTATGGCTACACCTTC
>TRBJ2-5|few|-|14|TRBV10-2
CASSVVGAGETQYF
TGTGCCAGCAGCGTAGTAGGGGCGGGGGAGACCCAGTACTTC
>TRBJ2-7|-|-|15|TRBV2
CASRPRRGSSYEQYF
TGTGCCAGCCGACCTCGGCGCGGCAGCTCCTACGAGCAGTACTTC
>TRBJ2-1|few|-|11|TRBV24-1
CSTSDGSRGFF
TGTTCCACCAGTGATGGGTCGCGGGGGTTCTTC
>TRBJ1-1|few|-|14|TRBV5-1
CASSLVALGGEAFF
TGCGCCAGCAGCTTGGTTGCCCTGGGCGGTGAAGCTTTCTTT
>TRBJ2-2|many|TRBD2|18|TRBV7-9
CASNGRREGPPGTGELFF
TGTGCCAGCAACGGTAGACGGGAGGGGCCACCGGGAACCGGGGAGCTGTTTTTT
>TRBJ1-1|few|-|14|TRBV10-3
CAISGHSWGTETFF
TGTGCCATCAGTGGACACTCCTGGGGGACTGAAACTTTCTTT